This record looks at one TCR beta chain sequence and its context. As yet, its antigen is unknown. Each CDR3 protein is one row after TCRdb ran MiXCR on the 5' RACE reads. The sample yields just over 400,000 distinct CDR3 sequences, about a quarter seen once. These data come from a study of T-cell memory formation after mild COVID-19. Regarding the study as a whole: For contracting clones, CD4+ ones sat mainly in CM and EM, CD8+ in EMRA. Specificity for SARS-CoV-2 was not confirmed among the second-wave clones peaking on day 37. Day 15 to 85 contracting clones showed balanced CD4/CD8; later expanders leaned CD4+.

Sequencing was performed on PBMCs or a T cell subset sorted from them (not recorded which). This TCR was recovered from an adult woman who had mild COVID-19 (a few samples of this study predate the infection). Cell type and time point are not known.

This CDR3 reads CASRHIHEQFF. CDR3 sequence (DNA): TGTGCCAGCAGGCATATCCATGAGCAGTTCTTC. This chain uses TRBV11-1 with TRBJ2-1; D call uncertain. V lost 6 bases, J lost 8 bases, and 8 bases lay in between. The CDR3 spans 11 residues. Germline V gives CDR1 SGHAT, CDR2 FQDESV (reference sequence).